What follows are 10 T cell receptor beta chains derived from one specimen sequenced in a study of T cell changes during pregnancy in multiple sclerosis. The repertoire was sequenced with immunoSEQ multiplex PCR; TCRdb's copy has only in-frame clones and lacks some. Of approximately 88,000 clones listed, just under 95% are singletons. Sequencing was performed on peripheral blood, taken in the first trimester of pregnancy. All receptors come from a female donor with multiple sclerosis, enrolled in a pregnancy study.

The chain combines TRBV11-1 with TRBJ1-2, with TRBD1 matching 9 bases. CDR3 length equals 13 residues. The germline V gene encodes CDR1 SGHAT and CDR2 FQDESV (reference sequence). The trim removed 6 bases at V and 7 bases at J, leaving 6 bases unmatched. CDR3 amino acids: CASRLTGGPGYTF. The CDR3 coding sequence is TGTGCCAGCAGGCTGACAGGGGGGCCTGGCTACACCTTC.

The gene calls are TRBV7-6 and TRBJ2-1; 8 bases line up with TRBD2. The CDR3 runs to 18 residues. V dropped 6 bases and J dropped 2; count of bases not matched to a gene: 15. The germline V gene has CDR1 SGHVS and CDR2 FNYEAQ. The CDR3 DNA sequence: TGTGCCAGCAGTAGCAGGAGCCGGGGGGGGATTCCCTACAATGAGCAGTTCTTC. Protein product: CASSSRSRGGIPYNEQFF.

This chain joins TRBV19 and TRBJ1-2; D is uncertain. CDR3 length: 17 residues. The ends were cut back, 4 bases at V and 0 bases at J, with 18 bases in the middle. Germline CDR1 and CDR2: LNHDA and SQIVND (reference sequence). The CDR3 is CASSKRSAPLANYGYTF. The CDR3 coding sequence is TGTGCCAGTAGTAAAAGATCCGCTCCCCTAGCTAACTATGGCTACACCTTC.

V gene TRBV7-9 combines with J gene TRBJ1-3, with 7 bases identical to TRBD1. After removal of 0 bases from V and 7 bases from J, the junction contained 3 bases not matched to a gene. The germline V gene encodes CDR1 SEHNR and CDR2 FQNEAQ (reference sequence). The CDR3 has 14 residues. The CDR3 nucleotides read TGTGCCAGCAGCTTAGCTTCCAGGGGGAACACCATATATTTT. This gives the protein CASSLASRGNTIYF.

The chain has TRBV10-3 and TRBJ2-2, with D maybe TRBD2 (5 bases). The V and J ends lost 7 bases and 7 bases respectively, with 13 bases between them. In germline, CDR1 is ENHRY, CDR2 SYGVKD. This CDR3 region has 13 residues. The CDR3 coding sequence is TGTGCCATCACCGCAGCGGTTAACGGGGAGCTGTTTTTT. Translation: CAITAAVNGELFF.

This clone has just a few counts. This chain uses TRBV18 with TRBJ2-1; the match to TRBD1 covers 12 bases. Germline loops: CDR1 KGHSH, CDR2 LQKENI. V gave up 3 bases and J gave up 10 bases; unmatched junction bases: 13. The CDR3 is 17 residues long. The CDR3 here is CASSPPLRDRGLEEQFF. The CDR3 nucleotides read TGTGCCAGCTCACCGCCGCTCCGGGACAGGGGGCTGGAGGAGCAGTTCTTC.

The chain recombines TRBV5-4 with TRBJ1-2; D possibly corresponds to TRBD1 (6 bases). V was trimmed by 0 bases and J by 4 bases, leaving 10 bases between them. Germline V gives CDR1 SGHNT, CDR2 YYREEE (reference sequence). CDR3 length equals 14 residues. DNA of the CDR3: TGTGCCAGCAGCTTGGGGGGGCCTATCTATGGCTACACCTTC. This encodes CASSLGGPIYGYTF.

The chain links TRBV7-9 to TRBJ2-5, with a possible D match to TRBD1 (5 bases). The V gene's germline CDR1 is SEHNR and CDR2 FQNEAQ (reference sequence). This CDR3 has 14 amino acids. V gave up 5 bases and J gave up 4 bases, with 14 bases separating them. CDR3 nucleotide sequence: TGTGCCAGCAGCCAACGCAGGGTGCGAGAGACCCAGTACTTC. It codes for CASSQRRVRETQYF.

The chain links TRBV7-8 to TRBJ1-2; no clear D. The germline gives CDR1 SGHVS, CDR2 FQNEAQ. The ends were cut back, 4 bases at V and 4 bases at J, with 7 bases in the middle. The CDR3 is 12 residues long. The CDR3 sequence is CASSSLSYGYTF. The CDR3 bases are TGTGCCAGCAGCTCCCTCTCCTATGGCTACACCTTC. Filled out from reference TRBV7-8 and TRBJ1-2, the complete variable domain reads GAGVSQSPRYKVAKRGQDVALRCDPISGHVSLFWYQQALGQGPEFLTYFQNEAQLDKSGLPSDRFFAERPEGSVSTLKIQRTQQEDSAVYLCASSSLSYGYTFGSGTRLTVV.

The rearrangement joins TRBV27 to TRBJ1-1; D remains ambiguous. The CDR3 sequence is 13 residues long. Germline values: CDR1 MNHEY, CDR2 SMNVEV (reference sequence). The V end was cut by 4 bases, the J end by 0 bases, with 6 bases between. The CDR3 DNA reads TGTGCCAGCAGTTGGCAGATGAACACTGAAGCTTTCTTT. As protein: CASSWQMNTEAFF.